Each of the 13 T cell receptor beta chains below was sequenced from the same sample in a study of CD8+ T cells in alopecia areata. Isolated RNA was reverse transcribed into cDNA used as the sequencing template. TCRdb's table, derived via immunoSEQ multiplex PCR, lists solely in-frame clones and lacks some. The table records some 130,000 clones, about 60% of them present only once. The sample consisted of CD4+ T cells sorted from blood, taken at week 0. These TCRs come from a human donor with alopecia areata.

CDR3 amino acids: CASSEYEGLHF. The CDR3 region has the DNA TGTGCCAGCAGTGAATACGAAGGCCTCCACTTT. The gene calls are TRBV25-1 and TRBJ1-6; unclear D gene. V was pared by 0 bases and J by 15 bases, with 6 bases between. Germline V gene data show CDR1 as MGHDK and CDR2 as SYGVNS. The CDR3 consists of 11 residues.

The chain combines TRBV7-9 with TRBJ2-6; the D is unclear. The CDR3 totals 15 residues. V was pared by 5 bases and J by 2 bases, with 10 bases between. Germline values: CDR1 SEHNR, CDR2 FQNEAQ (reference sequence). CDR3 in amino acids: CASSEQAPGANVLTF. The CDR3 DNA reads TGTGCCAGCAGCGAGCAGGCCCCTGGGGCCAACGTCCTGACTTTC. Based on the CDR3 plus reference TRBV7-9 and TRBJ2-6, the full variable domain is DTGVSQNPRHKITKRGQNVTFRCDPISEHNRLYWYRQTLGQGPEFLTYFQNEAQLEKSRLLSDRFSAERPKGSFSTLEIQRTEQGDSAMYLCASSEQAPGANVLTFGAGSRLTVL.

The rearrangement uses TRBV9 and TRBJ1-6; no definite D call. Trimming removed 0 bases at V and 7 bases at J, with 8 bases between. The CDR3 consists of 14 residues. Germline V CDR1 and CDR2: SGDLS, YYNGEE. The CDR3 nucleotides read TGTGCCAGCAGCGTAGCTACGAGGAATTCACCCCTCCACTTT. It translates to CASSVATRNSPLHF.

As DNA, the CDR3 is TGTGCCATCAGTGAGTCGGGACCGGGGGTAAATCAAGAGACCCAGTACTTC. As protein: CAISESGPGVNQETQYF. The chain links TRBV10-3 to TRBJ2-5, with D perhaps TRBD2 (6 bases). The germline CDR1 and CDR2 sequences are ENHRY and SYGVKD. There are 17 residues in the CDR3. Trimming removed 0 bases at V and 2 bases at J, with 16 bases between.

V and J are TRBV4-2 and TRBJ1-6; no definite D call. CDR3 length equals 19 residues. Germline CDR1 and CDR2: LGHNA and YNFKEQ. Trimming stripped 0 bases from V and 1 base from J, with 16 bases between. In DNA form, the CDR3 reads TGTGCCAGCAGCCAAGAGTGGGGAAAAGGGAGGTCCTATAATTCACCCCTCCACTTT. Its translation is CASSQEWGKGRSYNSPLHF.

This chain joins TRBV6-5 and TRBJ2-5, with D perhaps being TRBD1 or TRBD2 (6 bases each). The CDR3 covers 16 residues. Germline V gives CDR1 MNHEY, CDR2 SVGAGI. V lost 0 bases to trimming and J lost 1 base, with 12 bases between them. The CDR3 is CASSYSSGGLQETQYF. In nucleotides, the CDR3 is TGTGCCAGCAGTTACTCCTCCGGGGGCCTCCAAGAGACCCAGTACTTC.

This clone occurred once. The chain is built from TRBV4-1 and TRBJ1-5, with 8 nucleotides matching TRBD1. Germline V gene sequence: CDR1 MGHRA, CDR2 YSYEKL. This CDR3 comprises 16 residues. V dropped 0 bases and J dropped 7; count of bases not matched to a gene: 8. CDR3 loop: CASSQEVRGQGQPQHF. The CDR3 DNA reads TGCGCCAGCAGCCAAGAGGTCAGGGGGCAAGGACAGCCCCAGCATTTT.

V and J are TRBV9 and TRBJ1-2; D gene unclear. CDR3 size: 13 residues. Germline-derived CDR1 and CDR2 are SGDLS and YYNGEE. V was trimmed by 0 bases and J by 3 bases, leaving 6 bases between them. CDR3 sequence: CASSVVLDYGYTF. CDR3 sequence (DNA): TGTGCCAGCAGCGTAGTTCTCGACTATGGCTACACCTTC. The variable domain in full, completed from reference TRBV9 and TRBJ1-2, reads DSGVTQTPKHLITATGQRVTLRCSPRSGDLSVYWYQQSLDQGLQFLIQYYNGEERAKGNILERFSAQQFPDLHSELNLSSLELGDSALYFCASSVVLDYGYTFGSGTRLTVV.

This chain links TRBV6-5 with TRBJ2-7; D remains unclear. Germline loops: CDR1 MNHEY, CDR2 SVGAGI. V lost 4 bases and J lost 0, with 13 bases in between. The CDR3 has 15 residues. The DNA for the CDR3 is TGTGCCAGCAGTTCCAGCCCCTCAAGCTCCTACGAGCAGTACTTC. It encodes CASSSSPSSSYEQYF.

CDR3 sequence reads: CASSPDSSYSPLHF. The CDR3 DNA reads TGCGCCAGCAGCCCGGACAGTTCCTATTCACCCCTCCACTTT. This chain joins TRBV5-1 and TRBJ1-6; D may be TRBD1 (6 bases). The CDR3 is made up of 14 amino acids. Germline CDR1 is SGHRS and CDR2 is YFSETQ. V lost 4 bases and J 8 bases, leaving 13 bases between the germline ends.

The rearrangement uses TRBV29-1 and TRBJ1-1; a possible D gene is TRBD1 (6 bases). The germline V gene encodes CDR1 SQVTM and CDR2 ANQGSEA. V was clipped by 4 bases and J by 1 base, with 10 bases between them. This CDR3 has 13 amino acids. The chain's CDR3 is CSVVGQTNTEAFF. The DNA for the CDR3 is TGCAGCGTTGTAGGACAGACGAACACTGAAGCTTTCTTT.

The V call is TRBV7-9, the J call TRBJ1-4; 9 nucleotides agree with TRBD1. V shed 5 bases and J 5 bases; nucleotides not matched to a gene: 3. This CDR3 spans 14 amino acids. CDR1 and CDR2 (germline): SEHNR, FQNEAQ (reference sequence). The CDR3 protein is CASSATGGNEKLFF. The CDR3 DNA sequence: TGTGCCAGCAGCGCGACAGGGGGAAATGAAAAACTGTTTTTT.

V and J are TRBV2 and TRBJ2-2; the D is unclear. The CDR3 has 11 residues. Germline V CDR1 and CDR2: SNHLY, FYNNEI. V lost 8 bases and J lost 8, with 9 bases in between. In DNA form, the CDR3 reads TGTGCCAGCCGGCTGAGAGGGGAGCTGTTTTTT. Translated: CASRLRGELFF.